The clone carrying this T cell receptor beta chain came up a few times. This specimen comes from a study of T cell changes during pregnancy in multiple sclerosis. V lost 7 bases to trimming and J lost 1 base, with 8 bases between them. From germline, CDR1 is DFQATT and CDR2 SNEGSKA (reference sequence). The CDR3 is 11 residues long. Some clones are missing from TCRdb's copy, which holds only in-frame ones; the method was immunoSEQ multiplex PCR. Here the sample spans roughly 80,000 clones, 93% being singletons. The material sequenced was peripheral blood, taken in the second trimester of pregnancy. This rearrangement joins TRBV20-1 to TRBJ2-7, with unresolved D. The TCR comes from a female donor with multiple sclerosis, enrolled in a pregnancy study. CDR3 loop: CSVQLSYEQYF. The CDR3 region has the DNA TGCAGTGTACAGCTTTCCTACGAGCAGTACTTC.